This T cell receptor beta chain was captured in a study of regulatory T cells in long-lasting Graves disease. Study-level background: Freshly diagnosed Graves' patients had used antithyroid drugs for under 3 months.

Arm-PCR of CDR3 regions with iRepertoire HTBI primers generated TCR beta libraries. Each CDR3 protein gets one entry after TCRdb re-called the multiplex PCR reads with MiXCR. Found here are under 800,000 distinct CDR3 sequences, roughly 15% of them singletons; the top ten hold more than 15%. Per the germline V gene, CDR1 is MDHEN and CDR2 is SYDVKM. Between the trimmed V and J ends, which lost 2 bases and 7 bases, there was a span of 18 bases. The CDR3 has 15 residues. The time point denotes: newly diagnosed GD, antithyroid drugs for less than 3 months. From PBMCs, RNA was extracted and then used to make the TCR library. These records were also assigned to another study, of T cells in Graves' hyperthyroidism and ophthalmopathy. That investigation notes: When the TCR CDR3 underwent first-round RT-PCR, the HTBI primer set was used.

J is TRBJ2-7 and V is TRBV28, with D possibly matching TRBD2 (6 bases). The sample consisted of peripheral blood mononuclear cells (PBMCs), taken at new diagnosis, from a patient treated with antithyroid drugs. The sequence came from a woman aged 30 to 39 with Graves disease. CDR3 sequence: CASSLPTSTGLEQYF. The CDR3 region has the DNA TGTGCCAGCAGTTTACCTACTAGCACTGGGCTTGAGCAGTACTTC.